Detailed here is one TCR beta chain. As yet, its antigen is unknown. Primers: 60 Vbeta forward and 13 Jbeta reverse. Some clones are missing from TCRdb's copy, which holds only in-frame ones; the method was immunoSEQ multiplex PCR. The table shows approximately 210,000 clones, with 75% to 80% occurring only once. The entry originates in a study of cytomegalovirus exposure and HLA in healthy donors. CDR3 length: 12 residues. Germline V CDR1 and CDR2: KGHSH, LQKENI. Trimming shortened V by 2 bases and J by 4 bases, and 5 bases separated the two germline ends. The study's findings and limits: Cytomegalovirus-associated status was assigned to approximately 160 TCR beta chains.

The chain couples TRBV18 to TRBJ2-5; D call uncertain. The specimen was PBMCs. This TCR was sampled from a woman aged 25 to 39 in good health and CMV-seropositive. CDR3 bases: TGTGCCAGCTCACCAGTCCGAGAGACCCAGTACTTC. Its translation is CASSPVRETQYF. Variable domain in full (rest from reference TRBV18 and TRBJ2-5): NAGVMQNPRHLVRRRGQEARLRCSPMKGHSHVYWYRQLPEEGLKFMVYLQKENIIDESGMPKERFSAEFPKEGPSILRIQQVVRGDSAAYFCASSPVRETQYFGPGTRLLVL.